One sample yielded the 10 T cell receptor beta chains listed below, sequenced in a study of shared clonotypes between healthy human individuals. TCRdb's copy holds only in-frame clones and misses some; the assay was immunoSEQ multiplex PCR. The sample lists more than 450,000 clones, 79% occurring once. Sequencing was carried out using PBMCs. The source of these receptors is a woman in her thirties or forties in good health. Some clones in this sample may be carry-over from other donors' samples.

The chain is built from TRBV27 and TRBJ2-1; 11 bases align to TRBD1. The CDR3 runs to 17 residues. Germline-derived CDR1 and CDR2 are MNHEY and SMNVEV (reference sequence). Trimming at V came to 3 bases and at J to 7 bases, leaving 11 bases not matched to a gene. The CDR3 reads CASSLRSSGTGGNEQFF. The CDR3 region has the DNA TGTGCCAGCAGTTTGCGTAGTAGTGGGACAGGGGGGAATGAGCAGTTCTTC.

The chain carries TRBV2 and TRBJ2-1, with 7 bases fitting TRBD2. CDR3 length: 13 residues. V shed 7 bases and J 4 bases; nucleotides not matched to a gene: 4. Germline V gives CDR1 SNHLY, CDR2 FYNNEI. The CDR3 bases are TGTGCCAGCACGGGAGGCCTATACAATGAGCAGTTCTTC. It translates to CASTGGLYNEQFF.

This clone was seen only once. The chain carries TRBV7-3 and TRBJ2-1; D ambiguous. V lost 2 bases, J lost 0 bases, and 8 bases lay in between. The CDR3 loop spans 15 amino acids. Germline CDR1 is SGHTA and CDR2 is FQGTGA. The CDR3 region is CASSLGSLSYNEQFF. CDR3 nucleotide sequence: TGTGCCAGCAGCTTAGGTAGCCTCTCCTACAATGAGCAGTTCTTC.

The CDR3 protein is CASSTTGFGELFF. The CDR3 coding sequence is TGTGCCAGTAGCACCACAGGGTTCGGGGAGCTGTTTTTT. The chain recombines TRBV19 with TRBJ2-2, with TRBD1 as a possible D gene (6 bases). Germline CDR1 is LNHDA and CDR2 is SQIVND (reference sequence). Trimming took off 6 bases at V and 7 bases at J, with 12 bases between the two ends. This CDR3 is built from 13 residues.

CDR3 sequence reads: CASSPYRPTAAYEQYF. The CDR3 DNA sequence: TGTGCCAGCTCACCTTATCGGCCGACCGCGGCCTACGAGCAGTACTTC. The V call is TRBV18, the J call TRBJ2-7; the D is unclear. This CDR3 contains 16 residues. Trimming removed 3 bases at V and 2 bases at J, with 17 bases between. Germline assignment: CDR1 KGHSH and CDR2 LQKENI.

The V call is TRBV28, the J call TRBJ2-5, with 12 positions matching TRBD2. Germline CDR1 and CDR2: MDHEN and SYDVKM. CDR3 length equals 16 residues. Trimming took 5 bases from V and 7 from J; bases not matched to a gene: 11. CDR3 DNA sequence: TGTGCCAGCAGTGAGACTAGCGGGGGAACTAAGAGGACCCAGTACTTC. It specifies CASSETSGGTKRTQYF. Supplemented by reference TRBV28 and TRBJ2-5, the full variable domain reads DVKVTQSSRYLVKRTGEKVFLECVQDMDHENMFWYRQDPGLGLRLIYFSYDVKMKEKGDIPEGYSVSREKKERFSLILESASTNQTSMYLCASSETSGGTKRTQYFGPGTRLLVL.

The CDR3 spells CASSAGLAGGPWETQYF. Here the CDR3 DNA reads TGTGCCAGCAGCGCGGGACTAGCGGGAGGGCCCTGGGAGACCCAGTACTTC. The rearrangement links TRBV7-2 to TRBJ2-5; 16 positions agree with TRBD2. The CDR3 loop spans 17 amino acids. With V trimmed by 5 bases and J by 5 bases, 8 bases remained unmatched. Germline V CDR1 and CDR2: SGHTA, FQGNSA.

The V and J genes are TRBV27 and TRBJ2-5; weak D call: TRBD1 (5 bases). The tail of the sequence fits TRBJ2-7 better, so the J call may be wrong. Germline values: CDR1 MNHEY, CDR2 SMNVEV (reference sequence). The CDR3 is made up of 14 amino acids. Written as DNA, the CDR3 is TGTGCCAGCAGTTTATTTGGGGCTTCCTACGAGCAGTACTTC. This gives the protein CASSLFGASYEQYF.

The chain carries TRBV6-6 and TRBJ2-2; no clear D gene. Germline V gene lookup returns CDR1 MNHNY and CDR2 SVGAGI (reference sequence). CDR3 length: 15 residues. Trimming shortened V by 4 bases and J by 6 bases, and 15 bases separated the two germline ends. CDR3 bases: TGTGCCAGCAGTTCGCGACACGTCGGACCCGGGGAGCTGTTTTTT. Translation gives CASSSRHVGPGELFF.

CDR3 sequence: CASSLSASNTGELFF. The CDR3 DNA sequence: TGTGCCAGCAGCTTAAGCGCGTCGAACACCGGGGAGCTGTTTTTT. The V call is TRBV7-2, the J call TRBJ2-2; no firm D call. The CDR3 is made up of 15 amino acids. Trimming shortened V by 2 bases and J by 0 bases, and 7 bases separated the two germline ends. Germline CDR1 SGHTA, CDR2 FQGNSA.